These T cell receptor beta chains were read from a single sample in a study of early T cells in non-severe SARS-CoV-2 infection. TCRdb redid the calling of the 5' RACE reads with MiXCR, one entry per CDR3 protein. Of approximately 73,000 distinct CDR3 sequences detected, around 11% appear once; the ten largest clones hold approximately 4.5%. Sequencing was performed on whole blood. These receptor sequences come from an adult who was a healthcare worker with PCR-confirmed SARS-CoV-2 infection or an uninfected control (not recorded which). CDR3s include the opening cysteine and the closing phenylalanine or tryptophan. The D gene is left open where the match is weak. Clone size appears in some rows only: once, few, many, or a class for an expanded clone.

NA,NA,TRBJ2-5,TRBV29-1,CSVLYGQETQYF,TGCAGCGTCCTATACGGACAAGAGACCCAGTACTTC
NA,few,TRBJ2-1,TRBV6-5,CASSYEGLSGNEQFF,TGTGCCAGCAGTTACGAAGGGCTCTCTGGCAATGAGCAGTTCTTC
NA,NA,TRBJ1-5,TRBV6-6,CASRTPNQPQHF,TGTGCCAGCCGGACACCGAATCAGCCCCAGCATTTT
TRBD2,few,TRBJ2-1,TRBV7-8,CASSLVAGLYNEQFF,TGTGCCAGCAGCTTAGTAGCGGGGCTCTACAATGAGCAGTTCTTC
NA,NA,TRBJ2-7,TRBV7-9,CATAGRTYEQYF,TGTGCCACCGCAGGGAGGACCTACGAGCAGTACTTC
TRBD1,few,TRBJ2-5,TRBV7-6,CASSFGQGAPETQYF,TGTGCCAGCAGCTTCGGACAGGGGGCGCCGGAGACCCAGTACTTC
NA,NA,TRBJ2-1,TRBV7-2,CDSPTAGF,TGTGACAGCCCGACCGCAGGCTTC
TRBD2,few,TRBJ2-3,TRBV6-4,CASSEWAGGSTDTQYF,TGTGCCAGCAGTGAATGGGCGGGGGGCAGCACAGATACGCAGTATTTT
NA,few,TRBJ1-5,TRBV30,CAWDSSNQPQHF,TGTGCCTGGGACTCTAGCAATCAGCCCCAGCATTTT
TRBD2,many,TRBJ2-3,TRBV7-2,CASSLGSGGGAADTQYF,TGTGCCAGCAGCTTAGGGAGTGGCGGGGGGGCCGCAGATACGCAGTATTTT
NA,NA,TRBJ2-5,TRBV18,CASSLSSGGGTQETQYF,TGTGCCAGCTCACTATCATCAGGGGGAGGAACCCAAGAGACCCAGTACTTC
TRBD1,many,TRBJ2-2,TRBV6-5,CASSRTGATNTGELFF,TGTGCCAGCAGTCGGACAGGAGCTACGAACACCGGGGAGCTGTTTTTT
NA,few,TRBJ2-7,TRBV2,CASSDAVDYEQYF,TGTGCCAGCAGTGACGCGGTCGATTACGAGCAGTACTTC
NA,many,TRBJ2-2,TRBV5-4,CASSLRAVNTGELFF,TGTGCCAGCAGCCTGAGGGCGGTGAACACCGGGGAGCTGTTTTTT
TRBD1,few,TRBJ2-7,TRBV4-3,CASSQDLGQGYEQYF,TGCGCCAGCAGCCAAGATCTGGGACAGGGCTACGAGCAGTACTTC
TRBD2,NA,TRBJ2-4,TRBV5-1,CASRNSGAKNIQYF,TGCGCCAGCAGAAATAGCGGGGCCAAAAACATTCAGTACTTC